These T cell receptor beta chains were read from a single sample in a study of T cell responses to AZD1222 COVID-19 vaccine. The method was immunoSEQ multiplex PCR; TCRdb's version includes in-frame clones alone and lacks a portion of them. The sample records 130,000 or so clones, about 86% being singletons. The starting material was peripheral blood, obtained 28 days after the second AZD1222 dose. The receptors come from an adult who received the AZD1222 COVID-19 vaccine. Each CDR3 is given with its conserved first and last residue.

CASSYSDNYGYTF,TRBV6-2/TRBV6-3,TRBJ1-2
CASSVSAGASYTDTQYF,TRBV9,TRBJ2-3
CASSISGTGELFF,TRBV6-4,TRBJ2-2
CASSVGTDYYEQYF,TRBV7-2,TRBJ2-7
CASSRTGAGNTIYF,TRBV14,TRBJ1-3
CASSPAGHHQPQHF,TRBV27,TRBJ1-5
CASLHPGQTDEQYF,TRBV2,TRBJ2-7
CASSFTGNSGNTIYF,TRBV11-2,TRBJ1-3
CARGRPRTGMGETQYF,TRBV19,TRBJ2-5
CASSLEGQSSYNSPLHF,TRBV5-1,TRBJ1-6
CASSNSRANTGELFF,TRBV19,TRBJ2-2
CASSAGSNTDTQYF,TRBV9,TRBJ2-3
CASSMSYPTNEKLFF,TRBV19,TRBJ1-4
CASSYSGEQYF,TRBV6-5,TRBJ2-7
CASRDYISGGYTF,TRBV28,TRBJ1-2